This is a list of T cell receptor beta chains from one sample in a study of cytomegalovirus exposure and HLA in healthy donors. The data were produced by immunoSEQ multiplex PCR, yet TCRdb's version contains in-frame clones alone and is incomplete. Of 130,000 to 150,000 clones listed, 78% are singletons. The sequencing input was PBMCs. All receptors come from a man aged 35 to 55 in good health and CMV-seropositive. CDR3s include the opening cysteine and the closing phenylalanine or tryptophan. Fields, in order: V gene, D gene, clone size, J gene, CDR3 protein, CDR3 DNA. The D gene is left open where the match is weak. Clone size appears in some rows only: once, few, many, or a class for an expanded clone.

v_call: TRBV6-5; d_call: -; clone_size: few; j_call: TRBJ2-6; cdr3_aa: CASIVSGANVLTF; cdr3_nt: TGTGCCAGCATCGTCTCTGGGGCCAACGTCCTGACTTTC
v_call: TRBV7-2; d_call: -; clone_size: -; j_call: TRBJ2-7; cdr3_aa: CASSLTVNEQYF; cdr3_nt: TGTGCCAGCAGCTTGACAGTTAACGAGCAGTACTTC
v_call: TRBV18; d_call: -; clone_size: -; j_call: TRBJ1-5; cdr3_aa: CASSPLPSNQPQHF; cdr3_nt: TGTGCCAGCTCACCACTCCCCAGTAATCAGCCCCAGCATTTT
v_call: TRBV6-5; d_call: -; clone_size: once; j_call: TRBJ2-1; cdr3_aa: CASSESSDEQFF; cdr3_nt: TGTGCCAGCAGTGAGAGCTCCGATGAGCAGTTCTTC
v_call: TRBV11-3; d_call: TRBD2; clone_size: -; j_call: TRBJ2-7; cdr3_aa: CASSPSAGVYEQYF; cdr3_nt: TGTGCCAGCAGTCCCTCGGCGGGGGTCTACGAGCAGTACTTC
v_call: TRBV9; d_call: TRBD2; clone_size: -; j_call: TRBJ2-2; cdr3_aa: CASSVAGVVVAGELFF; cdr3_nt: TGTGCCAGCAGCGTGGCGGGAGTTGTAGTTGCCGGGGAGCTGTTTTTT
v_call: TRBV6-5; d_call: -; clone_size: once; j_call: TRBJ1-6; cdr3_aa: CASSSGSPLNSPLHF; cdr3_nt: TGTGCCAGCAGTTCGGGATCGCCGCTCAATTCACCCCTCCACTTT
v_call: TRBV29-1; d_call: -; clone_size: -; j_call: TRBJ2-2; cdr3_aa: CSAEFPNTGELFF; cdr3_nt: TGCAGCGCGGAGTTCCCAAACACCGGGGAGCTGTTTTTT
v_call: TRBV4-1; d_call: -; clone_size: once; j_call: TRBJ2-7; cdr3_aa: CASSQGADPYEQYF; cdr3_nt: TGCGCCAGCAGCCAAGGGGCTGATCCCTACGAGCAGTACTTC
v_call: TRBV7-2; d_call: -; clone_size: -; j_call: TRBJ2-7; cdr3_aa: CASSPGGTAYEQYF; cdr3_nt: TGTGCCAGCAGCCCAGGGGGGACAGCCTACGAGCAGTACTTC
v_call: TRBV2; d_call: TRBD1; clone_size: few; j_call: TRBJ1-2; cdr3_aa: CASSSQGSEGYTF; cdr3_nt: TGTGCCAGCAGCTCACAGGGGTCTGAGGGCTACACCTTC
v_call: TRBV30; d_call: -; clone_size: -; j_call: TRBJ1-1; cdr3_aa: CACSVLQAFF; cdr3_nt: TGTGCCTGTTCGGTACTCCAAGCTTTCTTT
v_call: TRBV11-2; d_call: TRBD1; clone_size: few; j_call: TRBJ1-2; cdr3_aa: CASSPQGVNYGYTF; cdr3_nt: TGTGCCAGCAGCCCACAGGGGGTTAACTATGGCTACACCTTC
v_call: TRBV29-1; d_call: -; clone_size: -; j_call: TRBJ1-1; cdr3_aa: CSVEASGRNTEAFF; cdr3_nt: TGCAGCGTTGAAGCTTCTGGGAGGAACACTGAAGCTTTCTTT
v_call: TRBV6-6; d_call: TRBD1; clone_size: -; j_call: TRBJ1-4; cdr3_aa: CASTRAGQGREKLFF; cdr3_nt: TGTGCCAGCACAAGAGCGGGACAGGGTCGGGAAAAACTGTTTTTT
v_call: TRBV29-1; d_call: TRBD1; clone_size: -; j_call: TRBJ1-1; cdr3_aa: CSGRTGQTEAFF; cdr3_nt: TGCAGCGGCAGGACAGGTCAGACTGAAGCTTTCTTT
v_call: TRBV2; d_call: -; clone_size: -; j_call: TRBJ2-4; cdr3_aa: CASTLPDNKGVDIQYF; cdr3_nt: TGTGCCAGCACCCTACCGGACAACAAGGGGGTTGACATTCAGTACTTC
v_call: TRBV7-6; d_call: TRBD2; clone_size: -; j_call: TRBJ2-1; cdr3_aa: CASAQLAGGLFF; cdr3_nt: TGTGCCAGCGCTCAGCTAGCGGGAGGATTGTTCTTC
v_call: TRBV7-6; d_call: TRBD1; clone_size: -; j_call: TRBJ1-1; cdr3_aa: CASSFNSGGEAFF; cdr3_nt: TGTGCCAGCAGCTTTAACTCAGGGGGAGAAGCTTTCTTT
v_call: TRBV18; d_call: -; clone_size: -; j_call: TRBJ2-1; cdr3_aa: CASSPRQAEQFF; cdr3_nt: TGTGCCAGCTCACCACGACAGGCGGAGCAGTTCTTC
v_call: TRBV7-3; d_call: TRBD2; clone_size: -; j_call: TRBJ2-3; cdr3_aa: CASSSGLAKTQYF; cdr3_nt: TGTGCCAGCAGCTCGGGACTAGCGAAGACGCAGTATTTT
v_call: TRBV11-2; d_call: TRBD2; clone_size: -; j_call: TRBJ2-1; cdr3_aa: CASSRTSGNYNEQFF; cdr3_nt: TGTGCCAGCAGCCGCACTAGCGGAAACTACAATGAGCAGTTCTTC
v_call: TRBV28; d_call: -; clone_size: -; j_call: TRBJ1-1; cdr3_aa: CASSFGWGPKPEAFF; cdr3_nt: TGTGCCAGCAGTTTCGGGTGGGGCCCCAAACCTGAAGCTTTCTTT
v_call: TRBV27; d_call: TRBD2; clone_size: -; j_call: TRBJ2-1; cdr3_aa: CASSPSSGIYNEQFF; cdr3_nt: TGTGCCAGCAGTCCGTCTAGCGGGATCTACAATGAGCAGTTCTTC
v_call: TRBV28; d_call: -; clone_size: once; j_call: TRBJ2-1; cdr3_aa: CASSLAGERGRIF; cdr3_nt: TGTGCCAGCAGTTTAGCAGGGGAGAGAGGCCGGATCTTC
v_call: TRBV28; d_call: TRBD1; clone_size: few; j_call: TRBJ1-3; cdr3_aa: CASSLDRAGNTIYF; cdr3_nt: TGTGCCAGCAGTTTAGACAGGGCTGGAAACACCATATATTTT
v_call: TRBV27; d_call: TRBD2; clone_size: -; j_call: TRBJ2-1; cdr3_aa: CASSLWGGSSYNEQFF; cdr3_nt: TGTGCCAGCAGTTTATGGGGCGGGAGCTCCTACAATGAGCAGTTCTTC
v_call: TRBV2; d_call: TRBD1; clone_size: -; j_call: TRBJ1-6; cdr3_aa: CASSVDQGASNSPLHF; cdr3_nt: TGTGCCAGCAGTGTAGATCAGGGGGCGTCTAATTCACCCCTCCACTTT
v_call: TRBV28; d_call: TRBD2; clone_size: -; j_call: TRBJ2-7; cdr3_aa: CASSIGLAYEQYF; cdr3_nt: TGTGCCAGCAGTATTGGACTAGCCTACGAGCAGTACTTC
v_call: TRBV10-3; d_call: TRBD2; clone_size: few; j_call: TRBJ2-3; cdr3_aa: CAISISGGGDTQYF; cdr3_nt: TGTGCCATCAGTATAAGCGGGGGTGGAGATACGCAGTATTTT
v_call: TRBV7-2; d_call: -; clone_size: -; j_call: TRBJ2-2; cdr3_aa: CASSLAGTNTGELFF; cdr3_nt: TGTGCCAGCAGCTTAGCCGGGACGAACACCGGGGAGCTGTTTTTT
v_call: TRBV7-2; d_call: TRBD2; clone_size: few; j_call: TRBJ2-1; cdr3_aa: CASRGRAYEQFF; cdr3_nt: TGTGCCAGCAGGGGGAGGGCCTATGAGCAGTTCTTC
v_call: TRBV30; d_call: -; clone_size: -; j_call: TRBJ2-3; cdr3_aa: CAWSVKGEQYF; cdr3_nt: TGTGCCTGGAGTGTAAAAGGGGAACAGTATTTT
v_call: TRBV7-9; d_call: TRBD1; clone_size: once; j_call: TRBJ1-1; cdr3_aa: CSSSLGTEGDLNTEAFF; cdr3_nt: TGTTCCAGCAGCTTGGGGACAGAGGGAGACTTGAACACTGAAGCTTTCTTT
v_call: TRBV14; d_call: -; clone_size: few; j_call: TRBJ1-2; cdr3_aa: CASSPTGRIEGYTF; cdr3_nt: TGTGCCAGCAGCCCAACAGGGCGCATCGAAGGCTACACCTTC
v_call: TRBV9; d_call: TRBD2; clone_size: -; j_call: TRBJ2-3; cdr3_aa: CASSVDLPGLAGYTDTQYF; cdr3_nt: TGTGCCAGCAGCGTAGATCTTCCGGGACTAGCGGGGTACACAGATACGCAGTATTTT
v_call: TRBV2; d_call: -; clone_size: -; j_call: TRBJ1-5; cdr3_aa: CASSLTAPYSNQPQHF; cdr3_nt: TGTGCCAGCAGTCTGACAGCCCCATATAGCAATCAGCCCCAGCATTTT
v_call: TRBV19; d_call: TRBD2; clone_size: -; j_call: TRBJ2-1; cdr3_aa: CASSIGTSGPNEQFF; cdr3_nt: TGTGCCAGTAGTATTGGGACTAGCGGGCCTAATGAGCAGTTCTTC
v_call: TRBV10-2; d_call: -; clone_size: -; j_call: TRBJ2-3; cdr3_aa: CASTLMASHTDTQYF; cdr3_nt: TGCGCCAGCACCCTGATGGCCTCGCACACAGATACGCAGTATTTT
v_call: TRBV5-4; d_call: -; clone_size: -; j_call: TRBJ1-3; cdr3_aa: CASSLARGGSGNTIYF; cdr3_nt: TGTGCCAGCAGCTTGGCCCGGGGGGGCTCTGGAAACACCATATATTTT
v_call: TRBV28; d_call: -; clone_size: -; j_call: TRBJ2-2; cdr3_aa: CASRSGQNTGELFF; cdr3_nt: TGTGCCAGCAGGTCGGGACAAAACACCGGGGAGCTGTTTTTT
v_call: TRBV2; d_call: -; clone_size: -; j_call: TRBJ2-2; cdr3_aa: CASTRDFLNTGELFF; cdr3_nt: TGTGCCAGCACCCGGGACTTCTTGAACACCGGGGAGCTGTTTTTT
v_call: TRBV28; d_call: -; clone_size: once; j_call: TRBJ1-2; cdr3_aa: CASSLEGYGYTF; cdr3_nt: TGTGCCAGCAGTTTAGAGGGCTATGGCTACACCTTC
v_call: TRBV7-7; d_call: -; clone_size: few; j_call: TRBJ1-4; cdr3_aa: CASSLARGKNEKLFF; cdr3_nt: TGTGCCAGCAGCTTAGCCCGAGGAAAAAATGAAAAACTGTTTTTT
v_call: TRBV4-1; d_call: -; clone_size: -; j_call: TRBJ1-5; cdr3_aa: CASSQDGQGKMPQHF; cdr3_nt: TGCGCCAGCAGCCAAGATGGTCAGGGAAAGATGCCCCAGCATTTT
v_call: TRBV29-1; d_call: -; clone_size: -; j_call: TRBJ2-7; cdr3_aa: CSVEDPLEQYF; cdr3_nt: TGCAGCGTTGAAGACCCCCTGGAGCAGTACTTC
v_call: TRBV7-9; d_call: TRBD1; clone_size: once; j_call: TRBJ2-2; cdr3_aa: CSSSLRGPSNTGELFF; cdr3_nt: TGTTCCAGCAGCTTAAGGGGGCCTTCGAACACCGGGGAGCTGTTTTTT
v_call: TRBV7-9; d_call: -; clone_size: -; j_call: TRBJ2-7; cdr3_aa: CASSLSAGSYEQYF; cdr3_nt: TGTGCCAGCAGCTTATCGGCGGGATCCTACGAGCAGTACTTC
v_call: TRBV30; d_call: TRBD2; clone_size: -; j_call: TRBJ2-7; cdr3_aa: CAFLGLADYEQYF; cdr3_nt: TGTGCCTTCCTTGGCCTAGCGGATTACGAGCAGTACTTC
v_call: TRBV6-6; d_call: TRBD1; clone_size: -; j_call: TRBJ2-5; cdr3_aa: CAYGTGRETQYF; cdr3_nt: TGTGCCTACGGGACAGGGAGAGAGACCCAGTACTTC
v_call: TRBV10-3; d_call: -; clone_size: -; j_call: TRBJ1-2; cdr3_aa: CAISETGTNYGYTF; cdr3_nt: TGTGCCATCAGTGAAACAGGGACTAACTATGGCTACACCTTC
v_call: TRBV30; d_call: TRBD1; clone_size: -; j_call: TRBJ2-3; cdr3_aa: CAWRETGYIQYF; cdr3_nt: TGTGCCTGGAGGGAGACAGGGTACATTCAGTATTTT
v_call: TRBV14; d_call: TRBD1; clone_size: -; j_call: TRBJ2-3; cdr3_aa: CASSQSKGQGAHRTDTQYF; cdr3_nt: TGTGCCAGCAGCCAAAGTAAAGGACAGGGCGCGCATCGCACAGATACGCAGTATTTT
v_call: TRBV18; d_call: -; clone_size: -; j_call: TRBJ1-4; cdr3_aa: CASSPLRGGNEKLFF; cdr3_nt: TGTGCCAGCTCACCCCTCAGGGGCGGGAATGAAAAACTGTTTTTT
v_call: TRBV7-2; d_call: TRBD1; clone_size: -; j_call: TRBJ1-2; cdr3_aa: CASSQGTGYYGYTF; cdr3_nt: TGTGCCAGCAGCCAAGGGACAGGGTACTATGGCTACACCTTC